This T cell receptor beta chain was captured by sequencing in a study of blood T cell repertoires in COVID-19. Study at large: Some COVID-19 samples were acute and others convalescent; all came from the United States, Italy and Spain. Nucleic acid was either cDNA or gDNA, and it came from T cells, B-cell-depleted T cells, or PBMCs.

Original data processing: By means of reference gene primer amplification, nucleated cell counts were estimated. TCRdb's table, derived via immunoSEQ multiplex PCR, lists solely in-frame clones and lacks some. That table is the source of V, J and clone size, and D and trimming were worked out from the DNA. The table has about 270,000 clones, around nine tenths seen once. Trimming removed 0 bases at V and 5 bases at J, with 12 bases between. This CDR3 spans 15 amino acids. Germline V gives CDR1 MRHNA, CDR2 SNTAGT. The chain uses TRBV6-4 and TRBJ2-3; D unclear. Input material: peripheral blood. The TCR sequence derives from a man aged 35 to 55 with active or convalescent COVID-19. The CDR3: CASSDSRTNLDTQYF. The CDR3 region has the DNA TGTGCCAGCAGTGACTCGAGAACGAACTTAGATACGCAGTATTTT.